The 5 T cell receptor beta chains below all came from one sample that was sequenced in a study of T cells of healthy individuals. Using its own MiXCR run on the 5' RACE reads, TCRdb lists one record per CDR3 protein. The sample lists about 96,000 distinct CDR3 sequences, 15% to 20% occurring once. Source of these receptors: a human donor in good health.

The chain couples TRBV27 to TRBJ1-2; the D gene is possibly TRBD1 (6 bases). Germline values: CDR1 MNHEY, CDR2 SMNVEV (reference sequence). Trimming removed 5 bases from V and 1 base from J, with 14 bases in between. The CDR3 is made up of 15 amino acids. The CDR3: CASSPRTGYNYGYTF. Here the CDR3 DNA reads TGTGCCAGCAGTCCCCGCACAGGGTATAACTATGGCTACACCTTC.

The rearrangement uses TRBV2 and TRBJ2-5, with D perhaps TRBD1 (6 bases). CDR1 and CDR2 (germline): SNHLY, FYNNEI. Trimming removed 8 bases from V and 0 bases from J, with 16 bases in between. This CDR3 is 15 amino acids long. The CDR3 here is CASGLGTTYQETQYF. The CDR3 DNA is TGTGCCAGCGGGCTTGGGACAACGTACCAAGAGACCCAGTACTTC. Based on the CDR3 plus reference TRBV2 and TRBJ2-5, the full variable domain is EPEVTQTPSHQVTQMGQEVILRCVPISNHLYFYWYRQILGQKVEFLVSFYNNEISEKSEIFDDQFSVERPDGSNFTLKIRSTKLEDSAMYFCASGLGTTYQETQYFGPGTRLLVL.

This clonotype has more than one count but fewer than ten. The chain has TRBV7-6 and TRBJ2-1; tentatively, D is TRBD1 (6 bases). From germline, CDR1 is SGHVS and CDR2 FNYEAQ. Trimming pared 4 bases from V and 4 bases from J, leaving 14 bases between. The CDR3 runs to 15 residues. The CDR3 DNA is TGTGCCAGCAGCTCGGACAGTACCATTTACAATGAGCAGTTCTTC. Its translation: CASSSDSTIYNEQFF.

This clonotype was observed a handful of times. CDR3 sequence reads: CASSFRGGSYNSPLHF. The CDR3 bases are TGTGCCAGCAGTTTCCGGGGTGGGTCCTATAATTCACCCCTCCACTTT. This chain uses TRBV28 with TRBJ1-6; D is ambiguous. The length of the CDR3 is 16 residues. V was cut by 3 bases and J by 1 base, with 10 bases left in between. Germline CDR1 reads MDHEN; CDR2 reads SYDVKM.

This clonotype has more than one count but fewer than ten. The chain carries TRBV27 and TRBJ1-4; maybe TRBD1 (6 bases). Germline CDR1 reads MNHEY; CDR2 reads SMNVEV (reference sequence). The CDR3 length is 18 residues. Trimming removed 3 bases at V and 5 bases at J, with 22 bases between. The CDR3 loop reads CASSLVGASPIANEKLFF. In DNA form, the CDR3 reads TGTGCCAGCAGTTTGGTGGGGGCCTCGCCCATAGCCAATGAAAAACTGTTTTTT.